The present T cell receptor (beta chain) was sequenced within a study of T cell changes during pregnancy in multiple sclerosis. There are 12 residues in the CDR3. Germline values: CDR1 SGHTA, CDR2 FQGNSA. The ends were cut back, 3 bases at V and 6 bases at J, with 5 bases in the middle. The assay was immunoSEQ multiplex PCR, and TCRdb's table has in-frame clones only and misses some. The sample has 65,000 to 85,000 clones, 85% to 95% seen once. The chain employs TRBV7-2 and TRBJ2-2; D is undetermined. Sequencing used CD4+ T cells from peripheral blood mononuclear cells, obtained before pregnancy. The clonotype originates from a female donor with multiple sclerosis, enrolled in a pregnancy study. Here the CDR3 DNA reads TGTGCCAGCAGCTTCCGGGCCGGGGAGCTGTTTTTT. Its translation: CASSFRAGELFF.